This T cell receptor (beta chain) emerged from a study of blood T cell repertoires in COVID-19. In the study overall: The samples span acute and convalescent COVID-19 from the United States, Italy and Spain.

Germline V gene data show CDR1 as MDHEN and CDR2 as SYDVKM. The CDR3 is 15 residues long. V lost 5 bases to trimming and J lost 4 bases, with 17 bases between them. Authors' methods: Researchers report that nucleated cell counts were estimated from reference gene primer amplification. The method was immunoSEQ multiplex PCR; TCRdb's version includes in-frame clones alone and lacks a portion of them. V, J and clone size were drawn from that table, and D and trimming were deduced from the DNA. The sample shows some 290,000 clones, 81% of them seen only once. This rearrangement joins TRBV28 to TRBJ1-2; no reliable D call. Material: peripheral blood. The origin of this receptor is a woman in her sixties or seventies with active or convalescent COVID-19. The CDR3 loop reads CASSPPPTIRYGYTF. The CDR3 DNA follows: TGTGCCAGCAGTCCCCCCCCCACAATTCGCTATGGCTACACCTTC.